A selection of T cell receptor beta chains follows, all from one sample in a study of blood T cell repertoires in COVID-19. Here immunoSEQ multiplex PCR was the method, and the copy in TCRdb shows in-frame clones only, minus some. This table has more than 300,000 clones, 85% to 90% appearing once. Material for sequencing was PBMCs or T cells enriched from blood (not recorded which). These receptors came from a woman aged 18-29 years who had recovered from COVID-19. Each CDR3 is given with its conserved first and last residue. A D gene is named only where the DNA matches it firmly. Rows give clone size only sometimes, using once, few, many, or a class for an expanded clone.

DNA	CDR3	V	size	D	J
TGTGCCTGGAGTGTACAAGTTATCTCGAATGAAAAACTGTTTTTT	CAWSVQVISNEKLFF	TRBV30	NA	NA	TRBJ1-4
TGTGCCAGTACGGACAGATTTGGTCAGCCCCAGCATTTT	CASTDRFGQPQHF	TRBV19	NA	NA	TRBJ1-5
TGTGCCAGCATCGAGCGGGCGACCTACAATGAGCAGTTCTTC	CASIERATYNEQFF	TRBV2	NA	NA	TRBJ2-1
TGTGCCAGCAGTTTAGTGGGGGGGTTGGCCGGCACTGAAGCTTTCTTT	CASSLVGGLAGTEAFF	TRBV27	once	NA	TRBJ1-1
TGTGCCAGCTCACCACCGGGACAGCCTTCCTACGAGCAGTACTTC	CASSPPGQPSYEQYF	TRBV18	NA	TRBD1	TRBJ2-7
TGTGCCAGCACCCCGGGACAGGGGTATGGCTACACCTTC	CASTPGQGYGYTF	TRBV12-3/TRBV12-4	NA	TRBD1	TRBJ1-2
TGTGCCATCAGTGAGTCCCAGACAGAGAATGAAAAACTGTTTTTT	CAISESQTENEKLFF	TRBV10-3	NA	NA	TRBJ1-4
TGTGCCAGCAGCTTGGACCAGTCCTACGAGCAGTACTTC	CASSLDQSYEQYF	TRBV5-4	NA	NA	TRBJ2-7
TGTGCCAGCAGCTCCCGGGAGGCATCCTACAATGAGCAGTTCTTC	CASSSREASYNEQFF	TRBV5-5	NA	TRBD2	TRBJ2-1
TGTGCCAGCAGTACTCGACTAGCGGAGACCCAGTACTTC	CASSTRLAETQYF	TRBV27	NA	TRBD2	TRBJ2-5
TGCGCCAGCAGCTTGGGACTAGCGGGAGGAGGCACCGGGGAGCTGTTTTTT	CASSLGLAGGGTGELFF	TRBV5-1	NA	TRBD2	TRBJ2-2
TGTGCCAGCAGAAAACCTACAGGTCGCCAAGAGACCCAGTACTTC	CASRKPTGRQETQYF	TRBV28	NA	NA	TRBJ2-5
TGTGCCAGCGGGAGGGGCGATAGCACCGGGGAGCTGTTTTTT	CASGRGDSTGELFF	TRBV9	NA	TRBD2	TRBJ2-2
TGTGCCAGCAGTTTGGGCAGCTATGGCTACACCTTC	CASSLGSYGYTF	TRBV28	NA	NA	TRBJ1-2
TGCAGTGCTACTTCTAATGAAAAACTGTTTTTT	CSATSNEKLFF	TRBV20-1	NA	NA	TRBJ1-4
TGTGCCAGCAGCGAAGCAGGGATCCCCTATTTGGCTTTCTTT	CASSEAGIPYLAFF	TRBV5-8	NA	NA	TRBJ1-1
TGCGCCAGCAGCCGTCTCGGTAGCGCCTACGAGCAGTACTTC	CASSRLGSAYEQYF	TRBV4-1	NA	NA	TRBJ2-7
TGTGCCAGCAGCGGCACAGGGTACAATGAGCAGTTCTTC	CASSGTGYNEQFF	TRBV13	NA	NA	TRBJ2-1
TGCAGTGCTAGTGAGGACACTGGGTGGGGCGAGCAGTACTTC	CSASEDTGWGEQYF	TRBV20-1	NA	NA	TRBJ2-7
TGTGCCAGCAGTGAAGAGGGGGAAATAACCGGGGAGCTGTTTTTT	CASSEEGEITGELFF	TRBV6-1	NA	NA	TRBJ2-2
TGTGCCAGCAGATGGGGCGGTGGCTACACCTTC	CASRWGGGYTF	TRBV27	NA	NA	TRBJ1-2
TGTGCCAGTAGTATGGGGCCCAGATACGAGCAGTACTTC	CASSMGPRYEQYF	TRBV19	NA	NA	TRBJ2-7
TGTGCCAGCAGCCCGGGGGGGGGCTACGAGCAGTACTTC	CASSPGGGYEQYF	TRBV27	NA	TRBD2	TRBJ2-7
TGCGCCAGCAGCCAACTGACACAGGGGTACAATGAGCAGTTCTTC	CASSQLTQGYNEQFF	TRBV4-1	NA	TRBD1	TRBJ2-1
TGTGCCAGCTCACCGTTGGAGGGATATGAGCAGTTCTTC	CASSPLEGYEQFF	TRBV18	NA	NA	TRBJ2-1
TGTGCCAGCAGTGACGGACACAGGGCGGCCTATGGCTACACCTTC	CASSDGHRAAYGYTF	TRBV6-4	NA	NA	TRBJ1-2